This T cell receptor beta chain was captured by sequencing in a study of shared clonotypes between healthy human individuals. Study findings and constraints: The authors sampled blood alone, and tissue repertoires likely differ.

Between the trimmed V and J ends, which lost 2 bases and 4 bases, there was a span of 9 bases. CDR3 length: 15 amino acids. Germline V CDR1 and CDR2: MNHEY, SMNVEV (reference sequence). Deep was the level used in running the assay. Measured with immunoSEQ multiplex PCR; TCRdb has only the in-frame clones, and not every one. The sample lists more than 500,000 clones, around 96% seen once, with about 0.11% in the top ten. With respect to this clone: Its antigen remains unidentified.

Naive CD8 populations comprised CD45RO-negative cells positively selected for CCR7, excluding terminally differentiated effector memory CD45RA+ cells. The source of this sequence is a woman between 25 and 40 years old in good health. V usage is TRBV27 and J usage is TRBJ2-6, with D possibly TRBD2 on 5 matching bases. Material for sequencing was naive CD8+ T cells sorted from blood. CDR3: CASSLISAGANVLTF. The CDR3 DNA reads TGTGCCAGCAGTTTAATTAGCGCGGGGGCCAACGTCCTGACTTTC.